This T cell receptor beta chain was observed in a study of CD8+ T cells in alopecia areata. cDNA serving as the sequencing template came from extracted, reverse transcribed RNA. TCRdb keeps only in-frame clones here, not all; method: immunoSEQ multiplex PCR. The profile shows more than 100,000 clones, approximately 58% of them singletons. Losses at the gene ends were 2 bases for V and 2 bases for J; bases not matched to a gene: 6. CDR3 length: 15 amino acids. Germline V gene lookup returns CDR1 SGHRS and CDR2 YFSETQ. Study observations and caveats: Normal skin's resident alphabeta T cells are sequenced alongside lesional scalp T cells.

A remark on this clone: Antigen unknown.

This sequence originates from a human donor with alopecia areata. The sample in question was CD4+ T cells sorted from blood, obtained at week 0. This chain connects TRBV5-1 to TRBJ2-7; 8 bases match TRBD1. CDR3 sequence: CASSFQGATAYEQYF. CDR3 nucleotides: TGCGCCAGCAGCTTCCAGGGGGCGACGGCCTACGAGCAGTACTTC.